Sequencing of this TCR beta chain was carried out in a study of blood T cell repertoires in COVID-19. The overall study: The study drew acute and convalescent COVID-19 samples from the United States, Italy and Spain. Sources were T cells, B-cell-depleted T cells, or PBMCs; the material itself was cDNA or gDNA.

Authors' methods: Amplification of reference gene primers was used by the study to estimate nucleated cell counts. Assay used: immunoSEQ multiplex PCR; TCRdb lists only in-frame clones, some missing. The V and J calls and clone size come from that table; D and trimming were worked out from the DNA. The sample lists 200,000 or so clones, more than 85% occurring once. The CDR3 length is 14 residues. V was trimmed by 3 bases and J by 6 bases, leaving 14 bases between them. CDR1 MNHEY and CDR2 SVGEGT come from the germline V gene. V usage is TRBV6-2 or TRBV6-3 and J usage is TRBJ1-2; D is perhaps TRBD1 (6 bases). The receptor was isolated from a man between 60 and 75 years old with acute or convalescent COVID-19. Sequenced sample: peripheral blood. The CDR3 reads CASSYRGAVDGYTF. CDR3 in DNA: TGTGCCAGCAGTTATCGGGGGGCCGTGGATGGCTACACCTTC.